The 26 T cell receptor beta chains below were found in one sample sequenced in a study of blood T cell repertoires in COVID-19. Profiled with immunoSEQ multiplex PCR; TCRdb holds only in-frame clones, not every one. This repertoire shows about 200,000 clones, roughly 80% found once; its top ten account for about 11%. The sample comprised PBMCs or T cells enriched from blood (not recorded which). These TCRs come from a man aged 40-55 years who had recovered from COVID-19.

The J gene is TRBJ1-1, the V gene TRBV7-3, with TRBD1 identical over 7 bases. The CDR3 is 13 amino acids. CDR1 and CDR2 (germline): SGHTA, FQGTGA. V was pared by 5 bases and J by 8 bases, with 8 bases of the junction left unmatched. DNA for the CDR3: TGTGCCAGCAGCCCCGGACAGGTCAGCGAAGCTTTCTTT. Amino acid sequence: CASSPGQVSEAFF.

The V and J genes are TRBV18 and TRBJ1-5; D possibly corresponds to TRBD1 (5 bases). This CDR3 comprises 14 residues. V shed 4 bases and J shed 8 bases, with 15 bases lying between them. Germline V gene lookup returns CDR1 KGHSH and CDR2 LQKENI. Here the CDR3 DNA reads TGTGCCAGCTCACGACGGGAGGGGAATGAGCCCCAGCATTTT. Its protein product is CASSRREGNEPQHF.

The chain is built from TRBV7-9 and TRBJ2-5; TRBD1 matches at 9 bases. Germline V gives CDR1 SEHNR, CDR2 FQNEAQ (reference sequence). V was pared by 6 bases and J by 5 bases, with 4 bases of the junction left unmatched. The CDR3 covers 13 residues. The CDR3, as DNA: TGTGCCAGCAGGGGACAGGGCCGGGAGACCCAGTACTTC. Translated: CASRGQGRETQYF. Complete variable domain (other parts from reference TRBV7-9 and TRBJ2-5): DTGVSQNPRHKITKRGQNVTFRCDPISEHNRLYWYRQTLGQGPEFLTYFQNEAQLEKSRLLSDRFSAERPKGSFSTLEIQRTEQGDSAMYLCASRGQGRETQYFGPGTRLLVL.

V is TRBV30 and J is TRBJ1-5; D possibly corresponds to TRBD1 (6 bases). Germline CDR1 reads GTSNPN; CDR2 reads SVGIG (reference sequence). The CDR3 has 14 amino acids. V lost 0 bases to trimming and J lost 4 bases, with 10 bases between them. The CDR3 loop reads CAWSVGGGNQPQHF. For the CDR3, the DNA is TGTGCCTGGAGTGTGGGAGGGGGGAATCAGCCCCAGCATTTT.

The chain combines TRBV19 with TRBJ1-5; D is ambiguous. Germline loops: CDR1 LNHDA, CDR2 SQIVND (reference sequence). The germline V and J ends were trimmed by 3 bases and 0 bases, with 6 bases remaining between them. The CDR3 has 14 amino acids. CDR3 in DNA: TGTGCCAGTAGTATTGTCAATAGCAATCAGCCCCAGCATTTT. Its translation: CASSIVNSNQPQHF.

V and J are TRBV28 and TRBJ2-3; the match to TRBD2 covers 8 bases. The CDR3 is 15 amino acids. The germline gives CDR1 MDHEN, CDR2 SYDVKM. J lost 2 bases, V lost 6 bases, and 7 bases had no gene match. The CDR3 nucleotides read TGTGCCAGCAGGGATGCGGGGGGATCCACAGATACGCAGTATTTT. Translated: CASRDAGGSTDTQYF. Full variable domain (rest looked up from reference TRBV28 and TRBJ2-3): DVKVTQSSRYLVKRTGEKVFLECVQDMDHENMFWYRQDPGLGLRLIYFSYDVKMKEKGDIPEGYSVSREKKERFSLILESASTNQTSMYLCASRDAGGSTDTQYFGPGTRLTVL.

This clone came up once. The chain uses TRBV30 and TRBJ2-3, with D possibly TRBD1 on 5 matching bases. V was cut by 4 bases and J by 5 bases, with 19 bases left in between. The CDR3 is 15 amino acids. Looked up from germline, CDR1 is GTSNPN and CDR2 is SVGIG (reference sequence). The CDR3 region has the DNA TGTGCCTGGACCTTGGCAGGGTTCTATCTAGATACGCAGTATTTT. This codes for CAWTLAGFYLDTQYF.

The V and J genes are TRBV6-5 and TRBJ2-2; D unresolved. Germline assignment: CDR1 MNHEY and CDR2 SVGAGI. There are 13 residues in the CDR3. V was trimmed by 7 bases and J by 0 bases, leaving 6 bases between them. Written as DNA, the CDR3 is TGTGCCAGCATCCAATCGAACACCGGGGAGCTGTTTTTT. This sequence encodes CASIQSNTGELFF.

The V call is TRBV5-1, the J call TRBJ2-2; D remains unclear. Trimming took off 0 bases at V and 3 bases at J, with 6 bases between the two ends. CDR1 is SGHRS, CDR2 YFSETQ, per germline. There are 14 residues in the CDR3. CDR3 in DNA: TGCGCCAGCAGCTTGGATAAGCACACCGGGGAGCTGTTTTTT. Translation: CASSLDKHTGELFF.

The chain uses TRBV9 and TRBJ2-1, with 14 nucleotides matching TRBD2. CDR3 size: 15 residues. CDR1 and CDR2 from the germline V gene are SGDLS and YYNGEE. The trim removed 4 bases at V and 5 bases at J, leaving 2 bases unmatched. The CDR3 is CASSSGLAGDNEQFF. The DNA for the CDR3 is TGTGCCAGCAGCTCGGGACTAGCGGGAGACAATGAGCAGTTCTTC.

In its sample, this clone was seen a few times. V and J are TRBV7-9 and TRBJ2-1, with a tentative D call TRBD1 (6 bases). V lost 5 bases, J lost 0 bases, and 11 bases lay in between. Germline CDR1 and CDR2: SEHNR and FQNEAQ (reference sequence). The CDR3 runs 15 residues. The CDR3 DNA is TGTGCCAGCAGCGAGGGGGTTCTCTCCTACAATGAGCAGTTCTTC. Translation gives CASSEGVLSYNEQFF.

The chain couples TRBV6-5 to TRBJ1-5; 10 bases agree with TRBD1. The length of the CDR3 is 15 residues. Germline V lookup: CDR1 MNHEY, CDR2 SVGAGI. J was trimmed by 4 bases and V by 4 bases; bases with no gene match: 4. This CDR3 is CASSWGQGTNQPQHF. CDR3 coding DNA: TGTGCCAGCAGTTGGGGACAGGGGACAAATCAGCCCCAGCATTTT.

The chain links TRBV7-2 to TRBJ2-3; D is undetermined. Germline V lookup: CDR1 SGHTA, CDR2 FQGNSA. Trimming stripped 4 bases from V and 0 bases from J, with 11 bases between. CDR3 size: 15 residues. The DNA of the CDR3 is TGTGCCAGCAGCTCTTCAAGCACTAGCACAGATACGCAGTATTTT. Translating it yields CASSSSSTSTDTQYF.

This chain uses TRBV30 with TRBJ2-3; 11 bases match TRBD2. This CDR3 has 15 amino acids. Germline V CDR1 and CDR2: GTSNPN, SVGIG (reference sequence). V was pared by 5 bases and J by 4 bases, with 8 bases of the junction left unmatched. The CDR3 bases are TGTGCCTGGGACACACTAGCGGGAGCCGCAGATACGCAGTATTTT. This encodes CAWDTLAGAADTQYF.

V usage is TRBV6-2 or TRBV6-3 and J usage is TRBJ2-2, with 8 bases fitting TRBD1. This CDR3 spans 16 amino acids. Germline V gene sequence: CDR1 MNHEY, CDR2 SVGEGT. V lost 5 bases to trimming and J lost 2 bases; unmatched junction nucleotides: 7. CDR3 nucleotide sequence: TGTGCCAGCAGTGCGACAGGGGCGAAAAACACCGGGGAGCTGTTTTTT. Its translation: CASSATGAKNTGELFF.

Details on this clone: Sequence at one end of the junction differs from germline and may be a read error. The CDR3 protein is CASSYRDSEHRGAVF. CDR3 in DNA: TGTGCCAGCAGTTACCGGGACAGCGAACACCGGGGAGCTGTTTTT. The genes are TRBV6-5 and TRBJ2-2; 7 bases line up with TRBD1. The CDR3 has 15 amino acids. CDR1 and CDR2 from the germline V gene are MNHEY and SVGAGI.

The V gene is TRBV28, the J gene TRBJ2-7; the D gene is possibly TRBD1 (5 bases). V shed 10 bases and J shed 3 bases, with 13 bases lying between them. Germline CDR1 and CDR2: MDHEN and SYDVKM. This CDR3 has 12 amino acids. The CDR3 nucleotides are TGTGCCACCATGACAGAGGACTACGAGCAGTACTTC. This gives the protein CATMTEDYEQYF. The whole variable domain, filled in from reference TRBV28 and TRBJ2-7, reads DVKVTQSSRYLVKRTGEKVFLECVQDMDHENMFWYRQDPGLGLRLIYFSYDVKMKEKGDIPEGYSVSREKKERFSLILESASTNQTSMYLCATMTEDYEQYFGPGTRLTVT.

This chain links TRBV2 with TRBJ2-3; the match to TRBD1 covers 9 bases. The trim removed 6 bases at V and 4 bases at J, leaving 5 bases unmatched. The CDR3 sequence is 14 residues long. Per germline, CDR1 SNHLY and CDR2 FYNNEI. The CDR3 sequence: CASSGTGSPDTQYF. The CDR3 DNA sequence: TGTGCCAGCAGCGGGACAGGGTCTCCAGATACGCAGTATTTT. Together with reference TRBV2 and TRBJ2-3, the CDR3 gives the full variable domain: EPEVTQTPSHQVTQMGQEVILRCVPISNHLYFYWYRQILGQKVEFLVSFYNNEISEKSEIFDDQFSVERPDGSNFTLKIRSTKLEDSAMYFCASSGTGSPDTQYFGPGTRLTVL.

The chain recombines TRBV10-3 with TRBJ1-1; D uncertain. The CDR3 spans 13 residues. V was trimmed by 3 bases and J by 3 bases, leaving 8 bases between them. CDR1 and CDR2 (germline): ENHRY, SYGVKD. This chain's CDR3 is CAISDAMDTEAFF. The CDR3 region has the DNA TGTGCCATCAGTGATGCGATGGACACTGAAGCTTTCTTT.

This clone was counted between two and nine times. This chain connects TRBV7-2 to TRBJ1-6; 9 bases line up with TRBD1. V was clipped by 2 bases and J by 10 bases; unmatched bases: 6. Per germline, CDR1 SGHTA and CDR2 FQGNSA. The CDR3 is 15 amino acids. The CDR3: CASSLRGQGGSPLHF. CDR3 sequence (DNA): TGTGCCAGCAGCTTACGGGGACAGGGCGGATCACCCCTCCACTTT.

The rearrangement links TRBV30 to TRBJ1-1; D is uncertain. The V end was cut by 1 base, the J end by 1 base, with 10 bases between. The CDR3 totals 14 residues. Germline V gene lookup returns CDR1 GTSNPN and CDR2 SVGIG (reference sequence). The CDR3 loop is CAWSATAGNTEAFF. Written as DNA, the CDR3 is TGTGCCTGGAGTGCGACCGCAGGGAACACTGAAGCTTTCTTT.

This clone was counted a single time. CDR3 in DNA: TGTGCCAGCAGTTCCCACAGGGTCACTGAAGCTTTCTTT. Translated: CASSSHRVTEAFF. This chain links TRBV28 with TRBJ1-1, with D perhaps TRBD1 (6 bases). Germline-derived CDR1 and CDR2 are MDHEN and SYDVKM. CDR3 length: 13 amino acids. V was shortened by 4 bases and J by 4 bases, with 10 bases between the two germline ends.

The CDR3 here is CASSVGWGVNTEAFF. The CDR3 DNA sequence: TGTGCCAGCAGCGTGGGATGGGGGGTGAACACTGAAGCTTTCTTT. The chain recombines TRBV9 with TRBJ1-1; a weak D match, TRBD1 (5 bases). Germline V gives CDR1 SGDLS, CDR2 YYNGEE. V lost 2 bases and J lost 0, with 11 bases in between. The CDR3 consists of 15 residues.

The CDR3, as DNA: TGTGCCAGCAACGGGGGGGGCAAGAGAACCCAGTACTTC. Protein: CASNGGGKRTQYF. The chain couples TRBV28 to TRBJ2-5; TRBD2 matches 8 bases. Trimming removed 7 bases from V and 8 bases from J; junction bases left unmatched: 9. CDR1 is MDHEN and CDR2 is SYDVKM in the germline V gene. The CDR3 length is 13 residues.

This chain joins TRBV10-1 and TRBJ1-2, with 10 nucleotides matching TRBD1. V gave up 8 bases and J gave up 6 bases; unmatched junction bases: 3. This CDR3 has 12 amino acids. From germline, CDR1 is WNHNN and CDR2 SYGVQD (reference sequence). CDR3 DNA: TGCGCCAGCCGGGACAGGGGAGATGGCTACACCTTC. Translation: CASRDRGDGYTF.

The V and J genes are TRBV7-2 and TRBJ2-2; TRBD1 matches 7 bases. This CDR3 has 13 residues. Unmatched junction bases numbered 2, after V lost 4 bases and J lost 6 bases. The germline V gene has CDR1 SGHTA and CDR2 FQGNSA. CDR3 in amino acids: CASSSQGPGELFF. Here the CDR3 DNA reads TGTGCCAGCAGCTCACAGGGGCCCGGGGAGCTGTTTTTT.